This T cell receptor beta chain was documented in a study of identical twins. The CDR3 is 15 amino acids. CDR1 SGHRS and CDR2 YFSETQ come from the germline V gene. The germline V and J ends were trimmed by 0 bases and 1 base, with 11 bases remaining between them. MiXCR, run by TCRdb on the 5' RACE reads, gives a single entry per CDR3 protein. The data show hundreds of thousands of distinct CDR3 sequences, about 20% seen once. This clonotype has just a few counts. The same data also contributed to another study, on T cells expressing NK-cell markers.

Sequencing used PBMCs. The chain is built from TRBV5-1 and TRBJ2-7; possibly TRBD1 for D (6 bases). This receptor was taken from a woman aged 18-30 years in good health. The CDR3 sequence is CASSLEADSSYEQYF. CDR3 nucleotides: TGCGCCAGCAGCTTGGAGGCGGACAGTTCCTACGAGCAGTACTTC.